What follows describes a single TCR beta chain. Germline V gives CDR1 SGHTA, CDR2 FQGNSA. This CDR3 comprises 13 residues. With 4 bases removed from V and 4 bases from J, the gap between germline ends came to 11 bases. Clones were read by immunoSEQ multiplex PCR, and TCRdb kept only the in-frame ones, dropping some. The table includes roughly 42,000 clones, 65% to 90% detected once. The sample originates from a study of OX40 agonist ivuxolimab in advanced cancers. The wider study: An agonistic anti-OX40 (CD134) antibody, ivuxolimab, was used to treat the patients. Allowance was made for prior anti-PD-1, anti-PD-L1 or anti-CTLA-4 therapy, and about 40% had some. One hepatocellular carcinoma and a couple of cutaneous melanoma patients partially responded. From roughly 20 to 90 years was the age range, with a mean of approximately 58 years, and over 80% were male.

This chain connects TRBV7-2 to TRBJ2-7; tentative D call: TRBD1 (6 bases). The specimen was CD4+ or CD8+ T cells sorted from blood, collected in a trial of the OX40 agonist ivuxolimab. This sequence originates from an adult with an advanced solid tumor such as melanoma, head and neck, liver or kidney cancer. In nucleotides, the CDR3 is TGTGCCAGCAGCTGGGGACAAGCTTACGAGCAGTACTTC. Amino acid sequence: CASSWGQAYEQYF. Complete variable domain (other parts from reference TRBV7-2 and TRBJ2-7): GAGVSQSPSNKVTEKGKDVELRCDPISGHTALYWYRQSLGQGLEFLIYFQGNSAPDKSGLPSDRFSAERTGGSVSTLTIQRTQQEDSAVYLCASSWGQAYEQYFGPGTRLTVT.